This is a list of T cell receptor beta chains from one sample in a study of shared clonotypes between healthy human individuals. Profiled with immunoSEQ multiplex PCR; TCRdb holds only in-frame clones, not every one. The sample carries a few million clones, around 95% recorded once. The sequenced sample was naive CD4+ T cells sorted from blood. The origin of the receptors is a man younger than 35 in good health. CDR3s leave out the opening cysteine and the closing phenylalanine or tryptophan.

CDR3 protein: ASSSYRNVQETQY; V gene: TRBV28; J gene: TRBJ2-5
CDR3 protein: AWSNTDNGNTIY; V gene: TRBV30; J gene: TRBJ1-3
CDR3 protein: ASSPRQATAGTEAF; V gene: TRBV7-8; J gene: TRBJ1-1
CDR3 protein: ASSFSSWASEQY; V gene: TRBV5-4; J gene: TRBJ2-7
CDR3 protein: ASSEFGDKANIY; V gene: TRBV25-1; J gene: TRBJ1-3
CDR3 protein: ASSIPGGPYNEQF; V gene: TRBV5-1; J gene: TRBJ2-1
CDR3 protein: ASSTGSLTDTQY; V gene: TRBV19; J gene: TRBJ2-3
CDR3 protein: ASSGDRARHEQY; V gene: TRBV2; J gene: TRBJ2-7
CDR3 protein: ASSLQGVEGEAF; V gene: TRBV11-3; J gene: TRBJ1-1
CDR3 protein: ASSEAGTGGLLGYT; V gene: TRBV6-1; J gene: TRBJ1-2